Following are 27 T cell receptor beta chains from one sample sequenced in a study of graft-versus-host responses after intestinal transplantation. The antigens for these receptors are not known. Here immunoSEQ multiplex PCR was the method, and the copy in TCRdb shows in-frame clones only, minus some. The sample carries 81,000 or so clones, roughly 93% recorded once. This specimen was unstimulated CD8+ T cells sorted from spleen or lymph node cells, taken before transplant. The source of these receptors is a human donor who was the organ donor for an intestinal transplant.

This sequence joins TRBV6-5 and TRBJ1-1; weak D call: TRBD1 (5 bases). Germline V lookup: CDR1 MNHEY, CDR2 SVGAGI. V was pared by 2 bases and J by 0 bases, with 13 bases between. This CDR3 contains 16 residues. CDR3 DNA: TGTGCCAGCAGTTACGGTTCCCGGACATTGAACACTGAAGCTTTCTTT. Protein sequence: CASSYGSRTLNTEAFF.

The chain has TRBV7-3 and TRBJ2-7; no definite D call. CDR3 length equals 16 residues. The germline V gene has CDR1 SGHTA and CDR2 FQGTGA. The V and J ends lost 3 bases and 3 bases respectively, with 18 bases between them. CDR3 DNA sequence: TGTGCCAGCAGCTTGGGTTCGGGTCTTGGTCTCTACGAGCAGTACTTC. Its protein is CASSLGSGLGLYEQYF.

The chain couples TRBV12-5 to TRBJ1-4; D is unresolved. The germline gives CDR1 LGHNT, CDR2 FRNRAP. CDR3 size: 12 residues. The V gene lost 4 bases and the J gene lost 9 bases, with 9 bases spanning the gap. The DNA for the CDR3 is TGTGCTAGTGGTTCGCCCTACCAAAAACTGTTTTTT. Translated: CASGSPYQKLFF.

This clone is a singleton in its sample. The DNA for the CDR3 is TGTGCCAGCAGTTTTCGGGGGATTCTAGGAAAACTGTTTTTT. It translates to CASSFRGILGKLFF. The rearrangement uses TRBV28 and TRBJ1-4, with D tentatively TRBD1 (5 bases). The length of the CDR3 is 14 residues. V was pared by 3 bases and J by 10 bases, with 15 bases between. Germline V lookup: CDR1 MDHEN, CDR2 SYDVKM.

V usage is TRBV7-9 and J usage is TRBJ1-2; 9 bases align to TRBD1. Trimming at V came to 5 bases and at J to 6 bases, leaving 7 bases not matched to a gene. Per germline, CDR1 SEHNR and CDR2 FQNEAQ (reference sequence). The CDR3 has 14 residues. The CDR3 loop reads CASSPGQGPHGYTF. For the CDR3, the DNA is TGTGCCAGCAGCCCGGGACAGGGCCCTCATGGCTACACCTTC.

The rearrangement joins TRBV13 to TRBJ2-3; possible D gene TRBD2, 7 bases. The CDR3 is made up of 14 amino acids. V lost 5 bases and J lost 3, with 12 bases in between. Germline V gene data show CDR1 as PRHDT and CDR2 as FYEKMQ (reference sequence). The CDR3 loop reads CASSPEGGTDTQYF. The DNA of the CDR3 is TGTGCCAGCAGCCCGGAGGGGGGGACAGATACGCAGTATTTT.

The chain combines TRBV9 with TRBJ2-1, with TRBD2 matching over 14 bases. The CDR3 has 14 amino acids. The ends lost 3 bases at V and 11 bases at J; junction bases unmatched: 4. Germline V gene data show CDR1 as SGDLS and CDR2 as YYNGEE. The CDR3 loop is CASSGGLAGGKQFF. The CDR3 bases are TGTGCCAGCAGCGGCGGACTAGCGGGAGGCAAGCAGTTCTTC.

This clone was counted between two and nine times. The chain joins TRBV30 to TRBJ2-7; 8 bases map to TRBD1. The V and J ends lost 0 bases and 6 bases, in that order; junction bases with no gene match: 4. This CDR3 has 13 residues. The germline V gene has CDR1 GTSNPN and CDR2 SVGIG (reference sequence). CDR3 sequence reads: CAWSVAGGIEQYF. Written as DNA, the CDR3 is TGTGCCTGGAGTGTGGCAGGGGGCATCGAGCAGTACTTC.

CDR3 sequence reads: CASSNSIGGRAYEQYF. In DNA form, the CDR3 reads TGTGCCAGCAGCAACAGTATAGGCGGGAGGGCCTACGAGCAGTACTTC. This chain joins TRBV21-1 and TRBJ2-7; TRBD2, the table's D call, was not compared with the DNA. TRBV21-1 is designated a pseudogene. The length of the CDR3 is 16 residues.

This chain links TRBV5-6 with TRBJ2-7; D unclear. V shed 3 bases and J shed 4 bases, with 5 bases lying between them. The germline V gene encodes CDR1 SGHDT and CDR2 YYEEEE. The CDR3 has 11 residues. The CDR3 DNA reads TGTGCCAGCAGCTCGCTATACGAGCAGTACTTC. The encoded protein is CASSSLYEQYF.

The chain employs TRBV2 and TRBJ1-1, with D possibly being TRBD1 (6 bases). With 7 bases removed from V and 4 bases from J, the gap between germline ends came to 16 bases. Germline V lookup: CDR1 SNHLY, CDR2 FYNNEI. CDR3 length: 14 amino acids. DNA of the CDR3: TGTGCCAGCAACCGTTGGGGGCCGGGCACTGAAGCTTTCTTT. It specifies CASNRWGPGTEAFF. The full variable domain, its missing parts supplied by reference TRBV2 and TRBJ1-1, is EPEVTQTPSHQVTQMGQEVILRCVPISNHLYFYWYRQILGQKVEFLVSFYNNEISEKSEIFDDQFSVERPDGSNFTLKIRSTKLEDSAMYFCASNRWGPGTEAFFGQGTRLTVV.

The chain is built from TRBV10-3 and TRBJ2-1; TRBD2 aligns across 10 bases. This CDR3 region has 18 residues. Trimming cost V 3 bases and J 7 bases; bases outside gene matches: 15. Looked up from germline, CDR1 is ENHRY and CDR2 is SYGVKD. CDR3 amino acids: CAISDSKYTSGVRNEQFF. The CDR3 DNA is TGTGCCATCAGTGATTCGAAATATACTAGCGGGGTTCGTAATGAGCAGTTCTTC.

The gene calls are TRBV6-5 and TRBJ2-7; 12 bases are shared with TRBD2. Germline CDR1 MNHEY, CDR2 SVGAGI. The CDR3 is 15 residues long. J gave up 4 bases and V 4 bases, and 5 bases lay outside the gene matches. This CDR3 reads CASSLWTSGTYEQYF. The CDR3 DNA follows: TGTGCCAGCAGTTTGTGGACTAGCGGGACGTACGAGCAGTACTTC.

The rearrangement uses TRBV7-9 and TRBJ2-1; D is perhaps TRBD2 (5 bases). Per germline, CDR1 SEHNR and CDR2 FQNEAQ (reference sequence). V was pared by 5 bases and J by 6 bases, with 20 bases between. The CDR3 has 16 amino acids. As DNA, the CDR3 is TGTGCCAGCAGCCCACAGAGTGTAGCACGGGGCAATGAGCAGTTCTTC. Its translation is CASSPQSVARGNEQFF.

The rearrangement links TRBV11-2 to TRBJ1-2, with 9 bases matching TRBD1. The CDR3 is 15 residues long. The J segment lost 8 bases and the V segment lost 6 bases, leaving 13 bases of the junction unmatched. CDR1 and CDR2 (germline): SGHAT, FQNNGV. DNA for the CDR3: TGTGCCAGCAGGGGACAGGGTCTCCTTTTAGAAGGCTACACCTTC. Protein sequence: CASRGQGLLLEGYTF.

The gene calls are TRBV2 and TRBJ2-3; TRBD2 is a possible D gene (6 bases). The CDR3 has 14 residues. Germline V gives CDR1 SNHLY, CDR2 FYNNEI. Trimming cost V 11 bases and J 2 bases, with 17 bases left between them. CDR3 sequence: CAQQIVAVTDTQYF. Here the CDR3 DNA reads TGTGCCCAGCAGATAGTAGCGGTCACAGATACGCAGTATTTT.

About this clone: Other DNA sequences in the sample encode the same CDR3. The V call is TRBV27, the J call TRBJ2-7, with D perhaps TRBD2 (6 bases). CDR1 and CDR2 from the germline V gene are MNHEY and SMNVEV (reference sequence). The CDR3 consists of 14 residues. Trimming stripped 5 bases from V and 0 bases from J, with 11 bases between. As DNA, the CDR3 is TGTGCCAGCAGTCTTAGCGGCAGCTCCTACGAGCAGTACTTC. This gives the protein CASSLSGSSYEQYF.

The chain couples TRBV28 to TRBJ2-7, with D perhaps matching TRBD1 (6 bases). The V end was cut by 5 bases, the J end by 0 bases, with 14 bases between. CDR3 size: 15 residues. Germline loops: CDR1 MDHEN, CDR2 SYDVKM. CDR3 loop: CASSQLGGISYEQYF. CDR3 DNA: TGTGCCAGCAGTCAACTTGGGGGCATCTCCTACGAGCAGTACTTC.

V is TRBV25-1 and J is TRBJ2-7, with 9 bases matching TRBD2. The V and J ends lost 6 bases and 1 base, in that order; junction bases with no gene match: 7. This CDR3 spans 15 amino acids. Germline values: CDR1 MGHDK, CDR2 SYGVNS. Written as DNA, the CDR3 is TGTGCCAGCAGACTACTAGCGGGTATATCCTACGAGCAGTACTTC. Residues: CASRLLAGISYEQYF.

This chain links TRBV6-1 with TRBJ2-3; D perhaps matches TRBD2 (6 bases). Germline V gives CDR1 MNHNS, CDR2 SASEGT. The V and J ends lost 4 bases and 2 bases respectively, with 13 bases between them. This CDR3 contains 15 residues. Written as DNA, the CDR3 is TGTGCCAGCAGTGGCGGGACGGATTACACAGATACGCAGTATTTT. It specifies CASSGGTDYTDTQYF.

V and J are TRBV25-1 and TRBJ1-2; a possible D gene is TRBD1 (6 bases). V lost 1 base to trimming and J lost 8 bases, with 8 bases between them. The CDR3 is made up of 12 amino acids. From germline, CDR1 is MGHDK and CDR2 SYGVNS. CDR3 nucleotide sequence: TGTGCCAGCAGTGAATCAGGGGAGGGCTACACCTTC. It encodes CASSESGEGYTF.

This clone was detected only once. The chain joins TRBV28 to TRBJ2-3; TRBD2 matches at 13 bases. The CDR3 has 18 amino acids. J lost 6 bases, V lost 5 bases, and 14 bases had no gene match. Germline CDR1 is MDHEN and CDR2 is SYDVKM. CDR3 in DNA: TGTGCCAGCAGTCTCCCCCCCGGACTAGCGGGGGTGCGGGATACGCAGTATTTT. Amino acid sequence: CASSLPPGLAGVRDTQYF.

In its sample, this clone was seen once. V gene TRBV5-1 combines with J gene TRBJ2-7; TRBD2 agrees at 15 bases. J lost 4 bases, V lost 0 bases, and 2 bases had no gene match. This CDR3 contains 16 residues. Germline V gives CDR1 SGHRS, CDR2 YFSETQ. The DNA for the CDR3 is TGCGCCAGCAGCTTGGGGACTAGCGGGGGGGCGTACGAGCAGTACTTC. Translating it yields CASSLGTSGGAYEQYF.

This chain links TRBV5-8 with TRBJ1-4; D perhaps matches TRBD1 (6 bases). Trimming removed 4 bases at V and 4 bases at J, with 20 bases between. The germline V gene has CDR1 SGHTS and CDR2 YDEGEE. The CDR3 totals 17 residues. The CDR3 is CASSLGRAGALNEKLFF. The CDR3 nucleotides are TGTGCCAGCAGCCTGGGACGGGCAGGGGCCCTTAATGAAAAACTGTTTTTT.

The chain joins TRBV13 to TRBJ2-5; 14 nucleotides agree with TRBD2. Germline trimming cut 1 base from V and 4 bases from J; bases unmatched to any gene: 14. This CDR3 has 20 amino acids. Germline CDR1 and CDR2: PRHDT and FYEKMQ (reference sequence). The CDR3 bases are TGTGCCAGCAGCTTAGCGACTAGCGGGAGGGCCGATCCTCGGGGAGAGACCCAGTACTTC. Protein product: CASSLATSGRADPRGETQYF. Filled out from reference TRBV13 and TRBJ2-5, the complete variable domain reads AAGVIQSPRHLIKEKRETATLKCYPIPRHDTVYWYQQGPGQDPQFLISFYEKMQSDKGSIPDRFSAQQFSDYHSELNMSSLELGDSALYFCASSLATSGRADPRGETQYFGPGTRLLVL.

The gene calls are TRBV5-6 and TRBJ2-2; 7 bases fit TRBD1. Germline-derived CDR1 and CDR2 are SGHDT and YYEEEE. The V segment lost 3 bases and the J segment 8 bases; nucleotides outside the gene matches: 4. The CDR3 is 13 amino acids. In nucleotides, the CDR3 is TGTGCCAGCAGCTATAGGGGGCCTGGGGAGCTGTTTTTT. Translating it yields CASSYRGPGELFF. The full variable domain, completed using reference TRBV5-6 and TRBJ2-2, is DAGVTQSPTHLIKTRGQQVTLRCSPKSGHDTVSWYQQALGQGPQFIFQYYEEEERQRGNFPDRFSGHQFPNYSSELNVNALLLGDSALYLCASSYRGPGELFFGEGSRLTVL.

The chain uses TRBV4-1 and TRBJ1-2; possible D gene TRBD1, 6 bases. Germline V lookup: CDR1 MGHRA, CDR2 YSYEKL. This CDR3 region has 15 residues. V lost 4 bases, J lost 1 base, and 13 bases lay in between. The CDR3 coding sequence is TGCGCCAGCAGCCCACAGGGAATTGGTAACTATGGCTACACCTTC. Protein sequence: CASSPQGIGNYGYTF.